This T cell receptor beta chain was sequenced during a study of blood T cell repertoires in COVID-19. In the study overall: Both acute and convalescent COVID-19 samples were obtained from the United States, Italy and Spain. T cells, B-cell-depleted T cells, or PBMCs supplied cDNA or gDNA.

Study processing details: Estimation of nucleated cell counts was performed using reference gene primer amplification. Repertoires were generated with immunoSEQ multiplex PCR, while TCRdb's copy carries only in-frame clones and drops some. Clone size and the V and J calls come from that table; the DNA yielded D and trimming. The sample lists some 140,000 clones, approximately 83% occurring once. Germline V gene sequence: CDR1 LGHDT, CDR2 YNNKEL (reference sequence). This CDR3 is 15 amino acids long. Between the trimmed V and J ends, which lost 0 bases and 8 bases, there was a span of 15 bases. The sequenced sample was peripheral blood. The receptor was isolated from a woman aged 55-70 years with acute or convalescent COVID-19. The V and J genes are TRBV3-1 (or the pseudogene TRBV3-2) and TRBJ2-3, with D unresolved. This CDR3 reads CASSQDLASSGTQYF. Here the CDR3 DNA reads TGTGCCAGCAGCCAAGATCTGGCCAGCTCGGGTACGCAGTATTTT.